The 9 T cell receptor beta chains in this list originate from one sample, sequenced in a study of T-cell memory formation after mild COVID-19. TCRdb reprocessed the 5' RACE reads via MiXCR and lists one record per CDR3 protein. Of roughly 380,000 distinct CDR3 sequences listed, around 28% are singletons. Sequencing was performed on PBMCs or a T cell subset sorted from them (not recorded which). These receptor sequences come from an adult woman who had mild COVID-19 (a few samples of this study predate the infection). Cell type and time point are not known.

This clonotype has just a few counts. The CDR3 region is CASSVGGRGTGELFF. The CDR3 DNA reads TGTGCCAGCAGCGTAGGAGGAAGGGGCACCGGGGAGCTGTTTTTT. This chain joins TRBV9 and TRBJ2-2, with D perhaps TRBD1 (5 bases). Germline assignment: CDR1 SGDLS and CDR2 YYNGEE. The CDR3 totals 15 residues. Trimming stripped 0 bases from V and 4 bases from J, with 10 bases between.

This clonotype has at least ten counts. The chain carries TRBV12-3 or TRBV12-4 and TRBJ2-2, with D uncertain. V gave up 6 bases and J gave up 5 bases, with 7 bases separating them. The CDR3 is 12 residues long. CDR3 in amino acids: CASSPPTGELFF. The CDR3 DNA reads TGTGCCAGCAGCCCCCCAACCGGGGAGCTGTTTTTT.

This clonotype was recorded many times. The V call is TRBV7-8, the J call TRBJ2-1; 11 bases agree with TRBD2. Germline V gives CDR1 SGHVS, CDR2 FQNEAQ. Unmatched junction bases numbered 7, after V lost 2 bases and J lost 13 bases. This CDR3 comprises 14 residues. The CDR3 is CASSLSSGGPKQFF. CDR3 DNA sequence: TGTGCCAGCAGCTTATCTAGCGGGGGGCCAAAACAGTTCTTC.

This clonotype was found a few times. The chain has TRBV6-2 or TRBV6-3 and TRBJ2-3, with TRBD1 as a possible D gene (5 bases). The CDR3 has 11 amino acids. V lost 7 bases and J 5 bases, leaving 7 bases between the germline ends. Looked up from germline, CDR1 is MNHEY and CDR2 is SVGEGT. The CDR3 nucleotides read TGTGCCAGCACCCAGGGAGATACGCAGTATTTT. Residues: CASTQGDTQYF.

The chain uses TRBV1 and TRBJ2-5; TRBD1 is the table's D call and was not checked against the DNA. TRBV1 is noted as a pseudogene. This CDR3 has 17 amino acids. The CDR3 sequence: CTSSLGTNNDFQETQYF. The CDR3 coding sequence is TGCACCAGCAGCCTCGGGACCAACAATGATTTCCAAGAGACCCAGTACTTC.

The chain is built from TRBV20-1 and TRBJ2-1, with D perhaps TRBD2 (5 bases). This CDR3 region has 14 residues. Germline V CDR1 and CDR2: DFQATT, SNEGSKA (reference sequence). V gave up 1 base and J gave up 5 bases, with 12 bases separating them. CDR3 sequence: CSARAPSRNNEQFF. As DNA, the CDR3 is TGCAGTGCTAGAGCTCCTAGCAGGAACAATGAGCAGTTCTTC.

The sample holds a few counts of this clonotype. This chain links TRBV5-1 with TRBJ1-1; the D is unclear. The CDR3 is 13 amino acids. The germline V gene encodes CDR1 SGHRS and CDR2 YFSETQ. Trimming shortened V by 6 bases and J by 0 bases, and 9 bases separated the two germline ends. CDR3 amino acids: CASKRDMNTEAFF. The CDR3 DNA reads TGCGCCAGCAAACGAGACATGAACACTGAAGCTTTCTTT.

The chain combines TRBV13 with TRBJ2-1; D gene unclear. V lost 7 bases, J lost 10 bases, and 26 bases lay in between. Germline-derived CDR1 and CDR2 are PRHDT and FYEKMQ (reference sequence). The CDR3 length is 16 residues. The CDR3 bases are TGTGCCAGCACCCTCTTAGCAGGTGAAAGGGTCTGGGAGCAGTTCTTC. Translation gives CASTLLAGERVWEQFF.

This clonotype was seen only a few times. The V and J genes are TRBV5-1 and TRBJ1-1; D is undetermined. From germline, CDR1 is SGHRS and CDR2 YFSETQ. Trimming shortened V by 3 bases and J by 0 bases, and 18 bases separated the two germline ends. CDR3 length: 17 residues. Here the CDR3 DNA reads TGCGCCAGCAGCTCCGGGATATCCGCTGGTTTGAACACTGAAGCTTTCTTT. This gives the protein CASSSGISAGLNTEAFF.